This T cell receptor beta chain was sequenced during a study of PD-L1 blockade in urothelial cancer. Study in general: About 85% of the 29 patients were men whose urothelial cancer was bladder-origin. At 6 weeks and at 3 weeks (second dose) after treatment start, blood was analyzed. Per blood sample, T cells had a median of roughly 140,000.

Germline V gene sequence: CDR1 SGHRS, CDR2 YFSETQ. Between the trimmed V and J ends, which lost 6 bases and 2 bases, there was a span of 16 bases. The CDR3 has 15 amino acids. As to time point: pretreatment peripheral blood. Synthetically made TCR analog templates were put into each PCR as spikes. Assay used: immunoSEQ multiplex PCR; TCRdb lists only in-frame clones, some missing. The repertoire holds around 50,000 clones, around four fifths seen once, with about 1.2% in the top ten. The clonotype originates from a man in his fifties with urothelial cancer. The input for sequencing was PBMCs, taken around atezolizumab (anti-PD-L1) treatment. V and J are TRBV5-1 and TRBJ2-3; perhaps TRBD2 as D (7 bases). The CDR3 protein is CASTPRGGPTDTQYF. Written as DNA, the CDR3 is TGCGCCAGCACCCCGAGGGGGGGACCCACAGATACGCAGTATTTT.